This T cell receptor (beta chain) was captured by sequencing in a study of identical twins. At least ten counts were recorded for this clonotype. A single record per CDR3 protein comes from TCRdb applying MiXCR to the 5' RACE reads. The table includes approximately 890,000 distinct CDR3 sequences, about 12% detected once. This CDR3 contains 15 residues. Per germline, CDR1 ENHRY and CDR2 SYGVKD. V lost 2 bases and J lost 0, with 11 bases in between. In addition, the sample was reused for a study of yellow fever vaccine responses in identical twins.

The sequencing input was PBMCs. The rearrangement links TRBV10-3 to TRBJ2-7, with unresolved D. The receptor's source is a woman between 18 and 29 years old in good health. As DNA, the CDR3 is TGTGCCATCAGTGAGGGACGCCCGAGCTCCTACGAGCAGTACGTC. It codes for CAISEGRPSSYEQYV.